This TCR beta chain emerged from a study of shared clonotypes between healthy human individuals. Data came from immunoSEQ multiplex PCR; TCRdb stores just in-frame clones and leaves some out. The sample has nearly 1,000,000 clones; over 75% are singletons. Germline trimming cut 5 bases from V and 2 bases from J; bases unmatched to any gene: 10. This CDR3 contains 16 residues. CDR1 and CDR2 (germline): SGHTA, FQGNSA. What was sequenced was memory CD4+ T cells sorted from blood. Subset in this sample: CD45RA-negative fraction. This TCR came from a man aged 18 to 30 in good health. This chain links TRBV7-2 with TRBJ1-1, with 8 bases identical to TRBD1. The CDR3 here is CASSRGQARRNTEAFF. As DNA, the CDR3 is TGTGCCAGCAGCCGGGGACAGGCTCGACGAAACACTGAAGCTTTCTTT. Supplemented by reference TRBV7-2 and TRBJ1-1, the full variable domain reads GAGVSQSPSNKVTEKGKDVELRCDPISGHTALYWYRQSLGQGLEFLIYFQGNSAPDKSGLPSDRFSAERTGGSVSTLTIQRTQQEDSAVYLCASSRGQARRNTEAFFGQGTRLTVV.